These T cell receptor beta chains were read from a single sample in a study of blood T cell repertoires in COVID-19. Sequencing was performed with immunoSEQ multiplex PCR; in TCRdb, only in-frame clones are kept and a portion is missing. The sample shows 150,000 or so clones, about four fifths of them seen only once. Sequencing used peripheral blood. The receptors here all came from a woman over 75 with acute or convalescent COVID-19. Each CDR3 is given with its conserved first and last residue. Each record gives: V gene, D gene, J gene, clone size, CDR3 protein, CDR3 DNA. D genes are given only for firm matches. Some rows mark clone size as missing; the rest say once, few, many or name a class of expanded clone.

>TRBV9|.|TRBJ2-6|.
CASSVGSGANVLTF
TGTGCCAGCAGCGTCGGGTCAGGGGCCAACGTCCTGACTTTC
>TRBV7-9|TRBD1|TRBJ1-5|few
CASSLAGGQGDQPQHF
TGTGCCAGCAGCTTAGCCGGGGGACAGGGTGATCAGCCCCAGCATTTT
>TRBV9|.|TRBJ2-2|.
CASSVRSQGYTGELFF
TGTGCCAGCAGCGTACGTTCGCAGGGGTACACCGGGGAGCTGTTTTTT
>TRBV10-3|.|TRBJ1-1|.
CAISEFRTDEAFF
TGTGCCATCAGTGAGTTTCGGACAGATGAAGCTTTCTTT
>TRBV10-3|.|TRBJ1-6|.
CAISESGSTSPLHF
TGTGCCATCAGTGAGTCGGGGAGCACATCACCCCTCCACTTT
>TRBV10-3|.|TRBJ1-1|.
CAISEGGHQDTEAFF
TGTGCCATCAGTGAAGGGGGACACCAGGACACTGAAGCTTTCTTT
>TRBV30|TRBD1|TRBJ1-1|.
CAWSWTGDTEAFF
TGTGCCTGGAGTTGGACAGGGGACACTGAAGCTTTCTTT
>TRBV7-9|TRBD1|TRBJ1-2|few
CASSLVGDRGRGLYGYTF
TGTGCCAGCAGCTTAGTCGGGGACAGGGGAAGGGGACTATATGGCTACACCTTC
>TRBV5-6|.|TRBJ1-2|.
CASRQKTGYYGYTF
TGTGCCAGCAGGCAGAAGACAGGCTACTATGGCTACACCTTC
>TRBV7-2|.|TRBJ2-3|once
CASSSQNTQYF
TGTGCCAGCAGCTCACAAAATACGCAGTATTTT
>TRBV19|TRBD1|TRBJ1-1|.
CASLDRGEAFF
TGTGCCAGTCTGGACAGGGGCGAAGCTTTCTTT
>TRBV27|.|TRBJ2-7|once
CASSYEAAYEQYF
TGTGCCAGCAGCTACGAGGCCGCCTACGAGCAGTACTTC
>TRBV19|.|TRBJ1-5|.
CASSEGEGVRQPQHF
TGTGCCAGTAGTGAGGGGGAGGGAGTCCGTCAGCCCCAGCATTTT
>TRBV5-4|.|TRBJ1-1|.
CASSLLRGNTEAFF
TGTGCCAGCAGCCTACTCAGAGGAAACACTGAAGCTTTCTTT
>TRBV7-9|TRBD1|TRBJ1-6|.
CASSQRGTGDSPLHF
TGTGCCAGCAGCCAAAGAGGGACAGGGGATTCACCCCTCCACTTT
>TRBV7-9|.|TRBJ1-4|.
CASSLEGDKLFF
TGTGCCAGCAGCTTAGAGGGAGATAAACTGTTTTTT
>TRBV19|.|TRBJ1-2|.
CASSPRDIRYGYTF
TGTGCCAGTAGTCCCCGGGACATCCGCTATGGCTACACCTTC
>TRBV6-5|TRBD1|TRBJ1-1|.
CASSPQGGTEAFF
TGTGCCAGCAGCCCACAGGGGGGCACTGAAGCTTTCTTT
>TRBV6-5|TRBD1|TRBJ2-7|.
CASSTPGTGSDEQYF
TGTGCCAGCAGCACACCCGGGACAGGGTCTGATGAGCAGTACTTC
>TRBV6-1|TRBD1|TRBJ2-5|.
CASSDGTVETQYF
TGTGCCAGCAGTGATGGGACAGTCGAGACCCAGTACTTC
>TRBV6-1|.|TRBJ1-2|.
CASSEGGGRGYTF
TGTGCCAGCAGTGAAGGCGGGGGTCGTGGCTACACCTTC
>TRBV29-1|TRBD1|TRBJ2-7|.
CSVGPGQGLYEQYF
TGCAGCGTTGGACCGGGACAGGGGCTCTACGAGCAGTACTTC
>TRBV30|.|TRBJ1-2|.
CAWSPADYGYTF
TGTGCCTGGAGCCCTGCGGACTATGGCTACACCTTC
>TRBV4-2|.|TRBJ1-5|.
CASSQVGTDHNQPQHF
TGTGCCAGCAGCCAAGTAGGCACAGACCACAATCAGCCCCAGCATTTT
>TRBV5-1|.|TRBJ2-3|.
CASSLEGRGTDTQYF
TGCGCCAGCAGCTTGGAGGGCAGGGGCACAGATACGCAGTATTTT
>TRBV7-9|TRBD2|TRBJ2-1|.
CASRSGLAGYNEQFF
TGTGCCAGCAGGTCAGGACTAGCGGGTTACAATGAGCAGTTCTTC
>TRBV5-4|TRBD1|TRBJ2-3|.
CASSLQGGLTDTQYF
TGTGCCAGCAGCTTACAGGGGGGACTGACAGATACGCAGTATTTT